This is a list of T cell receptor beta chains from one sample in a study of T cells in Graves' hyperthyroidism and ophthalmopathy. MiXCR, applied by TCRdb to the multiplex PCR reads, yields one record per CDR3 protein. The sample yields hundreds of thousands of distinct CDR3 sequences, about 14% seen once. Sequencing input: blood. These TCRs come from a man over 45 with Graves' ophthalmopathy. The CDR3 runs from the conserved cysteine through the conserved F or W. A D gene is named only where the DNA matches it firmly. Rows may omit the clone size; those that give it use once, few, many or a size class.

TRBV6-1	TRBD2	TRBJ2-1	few	CASRLSGRGNNEQFF	TGTGCCAGCAGACTTAGCGGGAGAGGGAACAATGAGCAGTTCTTC
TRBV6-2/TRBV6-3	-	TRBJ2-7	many	CASSYRNSYEQYF	TGTGCCAGCAGTTACCGGAACTCCTACGAGCAGTACTTC
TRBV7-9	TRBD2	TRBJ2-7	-	CASSSGTWAYEQYF	TGTGCCAGCAGCAGCGGGACGTGGGCCTACGAGCAGTACTTC
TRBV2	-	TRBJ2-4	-	CASKAAGDIQYF	TGTGCCAGCAAAGCTGCTGGGGACATTCAGTACTTC
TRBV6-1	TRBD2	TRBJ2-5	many	CASRLGTSGSKETQYF	TGTGCCAGCAGACTGGGGACTAGCGGGAGTAAGGAGACCCAGTACTTC
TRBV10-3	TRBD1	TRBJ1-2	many	CATGGTGGLGYTF	TGTGCCACTGGAGGGACAGGGGGCCTTGGCTACACCTTC
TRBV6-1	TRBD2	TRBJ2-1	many	CASTETAGGPPGGSYNEQFF	TGTGCCAGCACCGAAACCGCGGGAGGGCCTCCCGGGGGCTCCTACAATGAGCAGTTCTTC
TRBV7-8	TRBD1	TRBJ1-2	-	CASTPGTAYGYTF	TGTGCCAGCACTCCCGGGACAGCCTATGGCTACACCTTC
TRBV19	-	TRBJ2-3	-	CASKGKQGTTDTQYF	TGTGCCAGTAAAGGAAAACAGGGAACCACAGATACGCAGTATTTT
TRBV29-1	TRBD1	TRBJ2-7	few	CSVSRQGTYEQYF	TGCAGCGTTTCTAGACAGGGTACCTACGAGCAGTACTTC
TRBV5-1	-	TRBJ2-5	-	CASSLSGDLGTQYF	TGCGCCAGCAGCTTGTCGGGGGATTTGGGGACCCAGTACTTC
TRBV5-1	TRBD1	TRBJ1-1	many	CASSIQGARTEAFF	TGCGCCAGCAGCATCCAGGGGGCGCGAACTGAAGCTTTCTTT
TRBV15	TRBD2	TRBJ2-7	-	CATSRELAEDSYGQYF	TGTGCCACCAGCAGGGAACTAGCGGAAGACTCCTACGGGCAGTACTTC
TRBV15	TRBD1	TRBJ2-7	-	CATSRGSDRGLMEQYF	TGTGCCACCAGCAGAGGTTCGGACAGGGGTTTAATGGAGCAGTACTTC
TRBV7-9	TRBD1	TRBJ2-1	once	CASRQGSEQFF	TGTGCCAGCAGACAGGGGAGTGAGCAGTTCTTC
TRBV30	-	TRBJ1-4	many	CAWSGGPGEKLFF	TGTGCCTGGAGTGGAGGACCCGGTGAAAAACTGTTTTTT
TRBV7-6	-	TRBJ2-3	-	CASSLGTGLSTDTQYF	TGTGCCAGCAGCTTAGGGACGGGACTGTCCACAGATACGCAGTATTTT
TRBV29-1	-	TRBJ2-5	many	CSVSWTFETQYF	TGCAGCGTTTCCTGGACCTTCGAGACCCAGTACTTC